These T cell receptor beta chains were read from a single sample in a study of Ad26.COV2.S vaccination and SARS-CoV-2 variants. Here immunoSEQ multiplex PCR was the method, and the copy in TCRdb shows in-frame clones only, minus some. The sample carries around 420,000 clones, roughly 88% recorded once. The sample consisted of peripheral blood, taken in a trial of Ad26.COV2.S vaccine versus placebo. Every receptor here comes from a person between 18 and 59 years old who received the Ad26.COV2.S COVID-19 vaccine or a placebo. The CDR3 runs from the conserved cysteine through the conserved F or W. D genes are given only for firm matches. Some rows have no size entry. The others give once, few or many, or a class for an expanded clone.

TRBD2 | TRBJ2-5 | TRBV19 | NA | 16 | TGTGCCAGTAGTATAGTTACTAGCGGGGGGCCAGGCACCCAGTACTTC | CASSIVTSGGPGTQYF
NA | TRBJ1-1 | TRBV9 | NA | 14 | TGTGCCAGCAGCGTCAAGGCAGGAAACACTGAAGCTTTCTTT | CASSVKAGNTEAFF
TRBD1 | TRBJ2-2 | TRBV4-3 | NA | 15 | TGCGCCAGCAGCTTGGGACAGGGAGACACCGGGGAGCTGTTTTTT | CASSLGQGDTGELFF
NA | TRBJ2-1 | TRBV15 | NA | 18 | TGTGCCACCAGCAGAGATCCCGGGTCGGTCCAGCCTTACAATGAGCAGTTCTTC | CATSRDPGSVQPYNEQFF
NA | TRBJ1-4 | TRBV7-2 | NA | 15 | TGTGCCAGCAGCTTACTCCGGGACGGAAATGAAAAACTGTTTTTT | CASSLLRDGNEKLFF
NA | TRBJ2-3 | TRBV7-9 | NA | 12 | TGTGCCAGCAGCTTAGGAGGGGAATCGCAGTATTTT | CASSLGGESQYF
NA | TRBJ1-5 | TRBV30 | NA | 12 | TGTGCCTCAGGGTCGGGCAATCAGCCCCAGCATTTT | CASGSGNQPQHF
TRBD1 | TRBJ2-5 | TRBV7-3 | NA | 15 | TGTGCCAGCAGCTTATTTGGGACAGGGAAAGAGACCCAGTACTTC | CASSLFGTGKETQYF
TRBD2 | TRBJ2-7 | TRBV6-2/TRBV6-3 | once | 15 | TGTGCCAGCAGTTGGGCTAGCGGGGATGGCTACGAGCAGTACTTC | CASSWASGDGYEQYF
NA | TRBJ1-2 | TRBV28 | NA | 12 | TGTGCCAGCAGTTTTAGAGGCTATGGCTACACCTTC | CASSFRGYGYTF
NA | TRBJ2-6 | TRBV6-6 | NA | 15 | TGTGCCAGCAGTTATGATCTCTCTGGGGCCAACGTCCTGACTTTC | CASSYDLSGANVLTF
NA | TRBJ1-1 | TRBV7-9 | NA | 14 | TGTGCCAGCAGCTTAGTCCAGGCCGTGGATGAAGCTTTCTTT | CASSLVQAVDEAFF
NA | TRBJ2-5 | TRBV4-1 | NA | 12 | TGCGCCAGCAGCCAAAAGGGAGAGACCCAGTACTTC | CASSQKGETQYF
TRBD1 | TRBJ1-4 | TRBV12-3/TRBV12-4 | NA | 13 | TGTGCCAGCACCACCGGGACAGCAGAAAAACTGTTTTTT | CASTTGTAEKLFF
NA | TRBJ1-3 | TRBV7-2 | NA | 14 | TGTGCCAGCAGCTTAGTGGCAGGCGGAAACACCATATATTTT | CASSLVAGGNTIYF